This entry features one T cell receptor beta chain sequence. Seattle patient enrollment occurred during active infection, with longitudinal follow-up thereafter. The authors' processing: Amplified reference gene primers provided the basis for estimating nucleated cell counts. Some clones are missing from TCRdb's copy, which holds only in-frame ones; the method was immunoSEQ multiplex PCR. V and J calls and clone size are as listed in that table; D and trimming were resolved from the DNA. The profile covers about 230,000 clones, with under 90% appearing a single time and around a tenth taken by the ten largest. The sample is drawn from a study of blood T cell repertoires in COVID-19. On the study more broadly: The United States, Italy and Spain provided the acute and convalescent COVID-19 samples. T cells, B-cell-depleted T cells, or PBMCs provided the cDNA or gDNA that served as material.

The junction had 7 bases not matched to a gene; V was cut back by 9 bases and J by 7 bases. Germline CDR1 reads MNHEY; CDR2 reads SVGAGI. The CDR3 is 12 residues long. The sequenced sample was peripheral blood. J is TRBJ2-3 and V is TRBV6-5; 7 nucleotides line up with TRBD2. The sequence came from a man aged 50 to 60 with COVID-19, enrolled during active disease. CDR3 sequence (DNA): TGTGCCAGTAGAGGGAGGGCAAATACGCAGTATTTT. Amino acids: CASRGRANTQYF.